This T cell receptor (beta chain) was documented in a study of T cells in localized non-small cell lung cancer. The V segment lost 7 bases and the J segment 5 bases; nucleotides outside the gene matches: 2. The germline gives CDR1 SGHRS, CDR2 YFSETQ. The CDR3 covers 12 residues. Clones were read by immunoSEQ multiplex PCR, and TCRdb kept only the in-frame ones, dropping some. The data hold tens of thousands of clones, with roughly nine tenths observed a single time. This receptor was taken from a man aged 40-75 years with stage I lung adenocarcinoma. The specimen comprised peripheral blood, sampled before any cancer treatment. The rearrangement uses TRBV5-1 and TRBJ2-1; 8 bases are shared with TRBD1. The CDR3 DNA reads TGCGCCAGCGCCAGGGGGCACAATGAGCAGTTCTTC. Translating it yields CASARGHNEQFF. The variable domain in full, completed from reference TRBV5-1 and TRBJ2-1, reads KAGVTQTPRYLIKTRGQQVTLSCSPISGHRSVSWYQQTPGQGLQFLFEYFSETQRNKGNFPGRFSGRQFSNSRSEMNVSTLELGDSALYLCASARGHNEQFFGPGTRLTVL.